What follows describes a single T cell receptor beta chain. CDR3 size: 14 residues. Germline CDR1 is SQVTM and CDR2 is ANQGSEA. Between the trimmed V and J ends, which lost 6 bases and 2 bases, there was a span of 16 bases. The entry originates in a study of blood T cell repertoires in COVID-19. Study information: Material from acute and convalescent COVID-19 was sourced from the United States, Italy and Spain. PBMCs, B-cell-depleted T cells, or T cells provided the cDNA or gDNA that made up the material.

Per the study methods: Amplified reference gene primers provided the basis for estimating nucleated cell counts. Clones were sequenced by immunoSEQ multiplex PCR, and TCRdb holds only the in-frame ones, with some missing. V, J and clone size are taken as reported in that table, and D and trimming were inferred from the DNA itself. The data hold approximately 210,000 clones, with approximately 90% observed a single time. The chain has TRBV29-1 and TRBJ1-1, with D perhaps matching TRBD1 (6 bases). The sequenced sample was peripheral blood. The sequence was obtained from a woman between 40 and 55 years old with acute or convalescent COVID-19. CDR3 coding DNA: TGCAGCGTCACTTCCGGGACACTCAACACTGAAGCTTTCTTT. It is translated as CSVTSGTLNTEAFF.